This T cell receptor (beta chain) came from a study of early T cells in non-severe SARS-CoV-2 infection. Study details: The study sequenced bulk RNA from unsorted whole blood, with chains unpaired.

Using its own MiXCR run on the 5' RACE reads, TCRdb lists one record per CDR3 protein. The data hold approximately 35,000 distinct CDR3 sequences, with less than 6% observed a single time. Study-level points and caveats: A preference for anti-spike CD8 responses marked VDJdb matching, which missed private and CD4 specificities.

This clonotype was recorded at least ten times. Its antigen remains unknown. V trimming: 3 bases; J trimming: 3 bases; junction bases outside the gene matches: 7. Germline CDR1 SGHTA, CDR2 FQGTGA. The CDR3 length is 15 residues. The TCR was taken from an adult who was a healthcare worker with PCR-confirmed SARS-CoV-2 infection or an uninfected control (not recorded which). The chain uses TRBV7-3 and TRBJ2-5; 7 bases line up with TRBD1. The sequencing input was whole blood. The CDR3 coding sequence is TGTGCCAGCAGCTTCATTGGGACAGCGAAAGAGACCCAGTACTTC. Its protein product is CASSFIGTAKETQYF.